This entry lists 6 T cell receptor beta chains sequenced from one sample in a study of monozygotic twins with inflammatory bowel disease. TCRdb re-analyzed the 5' RACE reads; it lists each CDR3 protein once, without DNA. Its table lists about 300,000 distinct CDR3 sequences. Input material: blood. These receptors came from a human donor with ulcerative colitis or Crohn's disease, or a healthy co-twin of an affected twin (not recorded which).

The rearrangement joins TRBV27 to TRBJ2-3; checking the TCRdb D call of TRBD1 is not possible without DNA. The CDR3 covers 14 residues. Germline V gene sequence: CDR1 MNHEY, CDR2 SMNVEV (reference sequence). The CDR3 sequence is CASSWTASTDTQYF.

The chain couples TRBV20-1 to TRBJ2-5; the D call of TRBD2 rests on TCRdb alone, since no DNA is present to check it. The CDR3 totals 13 residues. Looked up from germline, CDR1 is DFQATT and CDR2 is SNEGSKA (reference sequence). CDR3 residues: CSARWASRETQYF.

The rearrangement joins TRBV7-8 to TRBJ1-2. This CDR3 has 13 residues. Germline V gene data show CDR1 as SGHVS and CDR2 as FQNEAQ. The CDR3 loop is CASSLGSSYGYTF.

The V and J genes are TRBV28 and TRBJ2-7; TCRdb outputs TRBD2, but without DNA this stays unchecked. Per germline, CDR1 MDHEN and CDR2 SYDVKM. The CDR3 consists of 15 residues. CDR3 sequence reads: CASSARGSGSLEQYF.

The rearrangement joins TRBV7-2 to TRBJ2-5; without DNA, the TCRdb call of TRBD2 cannot be checked. Germline CDR1 is SGHTA and CDR2 is FQGNSA. CDR3 length: 16 amino acids. The CDR3 loop reads CASSISSLAGVETQYF.

The V and J genes are TRBV5-1 and TRBJ2-2; no DNA is available, so the TRBD1 call from TCRdb remains unchecked. Per the germline V gene, CDR1 is SGHRS and CDR2 is YFSETQ. This CDR3 contains 13 residues. Here the CDR3 reads CASSLRGAGELFF.